The 17 T cell receptor delta chains below were found in one sample sequenced in a study of γδ T cells in repeated Plasmodium falciparum infection. With CATT, TCRdb re-called clones from the multiplex PCR reads. The sample holds tens of thousands of delta-chain clones; roughly 1.8% are singletons and the top ten take 14% to 15%. Bulk repertoires came from Vgamma9/Vdelta2+ or Vdelta2-negative gammadelta T cells flow-sorted from PBMC. What was sequenced was gamma-delta T cells from blood. Receptors originate from a pool of human donors (malaria-infected and uninfected, not separated).

Concerning this clone itself: A read error is likely here: a far larger clone is one base away. The rearrangement links TRDV1 to TRDJ1; TRDD3 matches 9 bases. The J gene was missing in TCRdb and was found by matching the end of the DNA to germline. This CDR3 is 21 amino acids long. Germline CDR1 is TSWWSYY and CDR2 is QGS. V trimming: 0 bases; J trimming: 3 bases; junction bases outside the gene matches: 20. CDR3 in DNA: TGTGCTCTTGGGGAACTAGCGCTCCTTCCTTCCTTGGGGGATAGTGCCGATAAACTCATCTTT. Amino acids: CALGELALLPSLGDSADKLIF.

This clone was seen ten or more times. TCRdb lists the protein of a much larger clone for this DNA, which differs at residue 11, so this is likely a read error; the protein given here is translated from the DNA itself. J is TRDJ3 and V is TRDV2; TRDD3 agrees at 11 bases. Here the J gene came from matching the DNA to germline, since TCRdb omits it. V trimming: 5 bases; J trimming: 2 bases; junction bases outside the gene matches: 10. Germline CDR1 is GEAIGNYY and CDR2 is EKD. The CDR3 extends over 19 amino acids. The CDR3 protein is CACALGDKRGPWDTRQMFF. The DNA for the CDR3 is TGTGCCTGTGCACTGGGGGATAAACGAGGCCCCTGGGACACCCGACAGATGTTTTTC.

At least ten counts were recorded for this clone. A far bigger clonotype differs at one base, so this is likely a read error. Other DNA sequences in the same sample also yield this CDR3. The chain combines TRDV2 with TRDJ1; 8 bases map to TRDD3. Since TCRdb gives no J gene, matching the DNA to germline was used here to assign it. Germline-derived CDR1 and CDR2 are GEAIGNYY and EKD. The CDR3 spans 19 residues. The CDR3 region is CACDYGGIRKLLHTDKLIF. The CDR3 nucleotides are TGTGCATGTGATTATGGAGGGATACGCAAGCTTTTACACACCGATAAACTCATCTTT.

This clone was detected only a few times. For this DNA, TCRdb reports the protein of a much larger clone, which diverges at residue 6, most likely from a read error; the protein presented here is translated directly from the DNA. The CDR3 spells CALGAPPHDKLIF. CDR3 DNA: TGTGCTCTTGGGGCACCGCCCCACGATAAACTCATCTTT. The chain uses TRDV1 and TRDJ1; D uncertain. As TCRdb names no J gene, one was assigned here on the basis of a DNA match to germline. There are 13 residues in the CDR3. Deletions cut 4 bases from V and 4 bases from J, with 10 bases between. Germline assignment: CDR1 TSWWSYY and CDR2 QGS.

Only a few counts were recorded for this clone. The protein that TCRdb holds for this DNA derives from a much larger clone and differs from the translated DNA at residue 15, which likely indicates a read error; the protein shown here is translated from the DNA. The V call is TRDV2, the J call TRDJ1; 13 positions agree with TRDD3. TCRdb does not report a J gene; here it was assigned by matching the DNA to germline references. Germline lookup yields CDR1 GEAIGNYY and CDR2 EKD. The CDR3 length is 18 residues. Here the CDR3 reads CACDTGKLLGDTPDELIF. The CDR3 DNA is TGTGCCTGTGACACCGGGAAGTTACTGGGGGATACGCCCGATGAACTCATCTTT.

This clone appeared many times. The CDR3 DNA reads as TGTGCTCTTGGGGCCTTATACGTACTCGCCCCCCCCGGGTGGGATAAACTCATCTTT. This sequence encodes CALGALYVLAPPGWDKLIF. The V and J genes are TRDV1 and TRDJ1; possible D gene TRDD3, 5 bases. Per germline, CDR1 TSWWSYY and CDR2 QGS. The V and J ends lost 4 bases and 5 bases respectively, with 29 bases between them. The CDR3 loop spans 19 amino acids.

This clone was counted only a few times. A far larger clone is off by one base, so a read error is likely. Distinct nucleotide sequences in the sample also encode this CDR3. The gene calls are TRDV1 and TRDJ1, with D maybe TRDD2 (6 bases). The CDR3 consists of 17 residues. Germline values: CDR1 TSWWSYY, CDR2 QGS. CDR3 in amino acids: CALGEAFPLEYTDKLIF. The CDR3 DNA reads as TGTGCTCTCGGGGAAGCCTTCCCTTTAGAGTACACCGATAAACTCATCTTT.

About this clone itself: TCRdb assigns this DNA the protein of a much larger clone, which departs from its translation at residue 24; this likely reflects a read error, and the protein shown comes from translating the DNA. Here the V gene is TRDV1, but the J gene went uncalled; the table calls TRDD3, which could not be checked here. Germline assignment: CDR1 TSWWSYY and CDR2 QGS. The CDR3 is 25 residues long. The CDR3 spells CALGEAGLHLGDEVRRPLYTDKLTF. The CDR3 DNA reads TGTGCTCTTGGGGAAGCGGGCCTACACCTGGGGGATGAAGTGAGGAGGCCATTGTACACCGATAAACTCACCTTT.

This clone was recorded a few times. With only one base between it and a far larger clone, this is likely a read error. The same CDR3 also results from other DNA sequences found in this sample. The rearrangement uses TRDV1 and TRDJ1, with 7 bases lining up with TRDD3. TCRdb records no J gene; here it was assigned by comparing the DNA to germline. In germline, CDR1 is TSWWSYY, CDR2 QGS. The CDR3 length is 17 residues. The CDR3 sequence is CALGELRWGTYTDKLIF. The CDR3 DNA reads TGTGCTCTTGGGGAACTTAGGTGGGGGACGTACACCGACAAACTCATCTTT.

This clone appeared many times. The mismatch at residue 9 between this DNA's translation and the TCRdb protein of a much larger clone likely reflects a read error; the protein shown is translated from the DNA. This sequence joins TRDV1 and TRDJ1, with D hard to call. V was cut by 0 bases and J by 3 bases, with 14 bases left in between. The CDR3 length is 16 residues. Germline V gene lookup returns CDR1 TSWWSYY and CDR2 QGS. DNA of the CDR3: TGTGCTCTTGGGGAACTAAGCACCAGGACGGCCGATAAACTCATCTTT. Its translation: CALGELSTRTADKLIF.

On this clone: The protein held in TCRdb is that of a much larger clone and does not match this DNA's translation at residue 7, likely because of a read error; the protein shown is translated from the DNA. The V call is TRDV1, the J call TRDJ1, with 8 bases aligning to TRDD3. Germline CDR1 TSWWSYY, CDR2 QGS. The trim removed 4 bases at V and 2 bases at J, leaving 21 bases unmatched. The CDR3 runs 20 residues. The DNA of the CDR3 is TGTGCTCTTGGGGTCATGATCTACTTTACTGGGGGGCTAAGGACCGATAAACTCATCTTT. Protein: CALGVMIYFTGGLRTDKLIF.

This clone was detected many times. The chain is built from TRDV1 and TRDJ1; 9 bases agree with TRDD3. The V gene's germline CDR1 is TSWWSYY and CDR2 QGS. After removal of 6 bases from V and 0 bases from J, the junction contained 41 bases not matched to a gene. The CDR3 runs 27 residues. The CDR3 here is CALGIGILYTPSVTGGIPCWYTDKLIF. As DNA, the CDR3 is TGTGCTCTTGGTATCGGCATCCTATACACGCCCTCCGTAACTGGGGGAATACCGTGCTGGTACACCGATAAACTCATCTTT.

This clone was seen many times. TCRdb's listed protein matches a much larger clone and diverges from this DNA's translation at residue 4, likely through a read error; the protein shown comes from the DNA. The chain couples TRDV2 to TRDJ1; D unclear. The CDR3 runs to 14 residues. Germline CDR1 is GEAIGNYY and CDR2 is EKD. CDR3 sequence (DNA): TGTGCCTGTGGCACCCTAGAGTACACCGATAAACTCATCTTT. This gives the protein CACGTLEYTDKLIF.

On this clone itself: The TCRdb protein, from a much larger clone, departs from this DNA's translation at residue 10, likely by read error; the protein shown derives from the DNA. The chain joins TRDV1 to TRDJ1, with 12 bases identical to TRDD3. The CDR3 totals 23 residues. V lost 6 bases and J lost 0; bases outside the gene matches: 26. CDR1 is TSWWSYY and CDR2 is QGS in the germline V gene. The CDR3 nucleotides are TGTGCTCTTGGTTCCTTCCTACGTAGGGGCTGGGGGATACGCCCTCGGTACACCGATAAACTCATCTTT. Translating gives CALGSFLRRGWGIRPRYTDKLIF.

In this sample, this clone turned up a few times. TCRdb assigns this DNA the protein of a much larger clone, which departs from its translation at residue 5; this likely reflects a read error, and the protein shown comes from translating the DNA. The genes are TRDV2 and TRDJ1; 11 nucleotides align to TRDD3. The V gene's germline CDR1 is GEAIGNYY and CDR2 EKD. This CDR3 contains 19 residues. The junction had 14 bases not matched to a gene; V was cut back by 3 bases and J by 0 bases. Here the CDR3 DNA reads TGTGCCTGTGACCCCGGGATGGGGGATACGGATTCGTACACCGATAAACTCATCTTT. Its protein product is CACDPGMGDTDSYTDKLIF.

This clone counts as medium-sized. Other nucleotide sequences from this sample produce the same CDR3. V gene TRDV3 combines with J gene TRDJ1, with 7 bases identical to TRDD2. In germline, CDR1 is TVYSNPD, CDR2 GDNSRS (reference sequence). Unmatched junction bases numbered 17, after V lost 3 bases and J lost 1 base. CDR3 length equals 17 residues. Here the CDR3 DNA reads TGTGCCTTGCTTTCCTACCTGGACTGGTTACCCACCGATAAACTCATCTTT. Translation gives CALLSYLDWLPTDKLIF. Based on the CDR3 plus reference TRDV3 and TRDJ1, the full variable domain is CDKVTQSSPDQTVASGSEVVLLCTYDTVYSNPDLFWYRIRPDYSFQFVFYGDNSRSEGADFTQGRFSVKHILTQKAFHLVISPVRTEDSATYYCALLSYLDWLPTDKLIFGKGTRVTVEP.

This clone has ten or more counts. With only one base between it and a far larger clone, this is likely a read error. Other DNA sequences from this sample encode an identical CDR3 as well. V gene TRDV1 combines with J gene TRDJ1, with 11 nucleotides matching TRDD3. CDR3 length: 20 residues. The germline gives CDR1 TSWWSYY, CDR2 QGS. CDR3 DNA sequence: TGTGCTCTTGGGGCCGCCTTCGGCTGGTGGGGGATACGGGGGACCGATAAACTCATCTTC. It codes for CALGAAFGWWGIRGTDKLIF.